Each of the 22 T cell receptor beta chains below was sequenced from the same sample in a study of cytomegalovirus exposure and HLA in healthy donors. The assay was immunoSEQ multiplex PCR, and TCRdb's table has in-frame clones only and misses some. Among 100,000 to 150,000 clones, over 90% were seen once, and the ten largest hold roughly 1.2%. Sequencing was performed on PBMCs. The receptors here all came from a woman between 18 and 29 years old in good health and CMV-seronegative.

Notes on this clone: At one boundary the junction diverges from the germline segment, which might be a read error. The chain recombines TRBV6-1 with TRBJ1-1; 7 nucleotides line up with TRBD1. This CDR3 has 15 amino acids. The germline V gene has CDR1 MNHNS and CDR2 SASEGT. The CDR3 coding sequence is TGTGCCAGCAGTGAATGGGGGACAGCCAACACTGAAGTTTTCTTT. Protein sequence: CASSEWGTANTEVFF.

The CDR3 sequence is CASSLAGIFFSGANVLTF. CDR3 nucleotides: TGTGCCAGCAGCTTGGCGGGAATATTCTTCTCTGGGGCCAACGTCCTGACTTTC. This sequence joins TRBV5-4 and TRBJ2-6; a weak D match, TRBD2 (5 bases). The CDR3 totals 18 residues. Deletions cut 0 bases from V and 0 bases from J, with 13 bases between. The germline gives CDR1 SGHNT, CDR2 YYREEE (reference sequence).

The chain recombines TRBV30 with TRBJ1-4; no clear D. Germline lookup yields CDR1 GTSNPN and CDR2 SVGIG (reference sequence). Trimming removed 4 bases from V and 3 bases from J, with 12 bases in between. The CDR3 totals 14 residues. DNA for the CDR3: TGTGCCTGGAATGAGGGAAGGGCTAATGAAAAACTGTTTTTT. This gives the protein CAWNEGRANEKLFF.

The chain joins TRBV28 to TRBJ1-1; D is undetermined. Germline-derived CDR1 and CDR2 are MDHEN and SYDVKM. CDR3 length equals 15 residues. V lost 1 base and J lost 0, with 9 bases in between. The CDR3, as DNA: TGTGCCAGCAGTTTATTTCCGAACATGAACACTGAAGCTTTCTTT. The encoded protein is CASSLFPNMNTEAFF.

The rearrangement links TRBV27 to TRBJ2-3; D possibly corresponds to TRBD2 (6 bases). CDR3 size: 15 residues. Deletions cut 4 bases from V and 5 bases from J, with 16 bases between. The germline V gene has CDR1 MNHEY and CDR2 SMNVEV (reference sequence). CDR3 sequence: CASSSGAASIDTQYF. The CDR3 DNA is TGTGCCAGCAGTTCGGGAGCGGCCTCTATAGATACGCAGTATTTT.

The V and J genes are TRBV10-3 and TRBJ1-1; TRBD1 might be the D (5 bases). V gave up 4 bases and J gave up 2 bases, with 8 bases separating them. Looked up from germline, CDR1 is ENHRY and CDR2 is SYGVKD. The CDR3 spans 13 residues. The CDR3 loop reads CAISADRNTEAFF. The CDR3 bases are TGTGCCATCAGTGCTGACAGAAACACTGAAGCTTTCTTT.

The chain recombines TRBV4-2 with TRBJ1-1; 7 bases agree with TRBD1. This CDR3 region has 15 residues. Per the germline V gene, CDR1 is LGHNA and CDR2 is YNFKEQ. The V and J ends lost 3 bases and 4 bases, in that order; junction bases with no gene match: 8. CDR3 loop: CASSQLAGDSTEAFF. CDR3 nucleotide sequence: TGTGCCAGCAGCCAGCTGGCCGGGGACAGCACTGAAGCTTTCTTT.

The rearrangement links TRBV28 to TRBJ2-7, with 12 bases fitting TRBD2. Germline lookup yields CDR1 MDHEN and CDR2 SYDVKM. This CDR3 is 14 amino acids long. V was pared by 4 bases and J by 7 bases, with 5 bases of the junction left unmatched. The CDR3 bases are TGTGCCAGCAGTTCGGCTAGCGGGAGGGGAGAGCAGTACTTC. Residues: CASSSASGRGEQYF.

CDR3 nucleotides: TGCGCCAGCAGCTTGGTCCCCAGCGAGCAGTACTTC. Its translation: CASSLVPSEQYF. This chain joins TRBV5-1 and TRBJ2-7, with D unclear. This CDR3 has 12 residues. The germline V gene encodes CDR1 SGHRS and CDR2 YFSETQ. The germline V and J ends were trimmed by 0 bases and 6 bases, with 7 bases remaining between them.

The chain has TRBV6-1 and TRBJ1-5; D ambiguous. V lost 3 bases, J lost 0 bases, and 6 bases lay in between. This CDR3 has 14 amino acids. The germline CDR1 and CDR2 sequences are MNHNS and SASEGT. The CDR3 spells CASSDRYSNQPQHF. The CDR3 coding sequence is TGTGCCAGCAGTGACAGATATAGCAATCAGCCCCAGCATTTT.

CDR3 loop: CASSRQFSGNTIYF. CDR3 bases: TGTGCCAGCAGTCGACAGTTCTCTGGAAACACCATATATTTT. The rearrangement joins TRBV6-1 to TRBJ1-3; D perhaps matches TRBD1 (5 bases). The CDR3 is made up of 14 amino acids. Trimming stripped 5 bases from V and 0 bases from J, with 8 bases between. The germline CDR1 and CDR2 sequences are MNHNS and SASEGT.

V and J are TRBV27 and TRBJ2-2; D is undetermined. The CDR3 sequence is 13 residues long. V lost 4 bases and J lost 3, with 6 bases in between. Looked up from germline, CDR1 is MNHEY and CDR2 is SMNVEV (reference sequence). Here the CDR3 reads CASSSDYTGELFF. CDR3 coding DNA: TGTGCCAGCAGTTCCGACTACACCGGGGAGCTGTTTTTT.

This rearrangement joins TRBV6-5 to TRBJ2-3, with D unresolved. The CDR3 totals 13 residues. Between the trimmed V and J ends, which lost 0 bases and 7 bases, there was a span of 8 bases. Germline CDR1 MNHEY, CDR2 SVGAGI. The CDR3 reads CASSYSTLNTQYF. The CDR3 region has the DNA TGTGCCAGCAGTTACTCGACACTTAATACGCAGTATTTT.

The chain couples TRBV10-1 to TRBJ2-1, with 7 positions matching TRBD2. V lost 3 bases and J lost 3; bases outside the gene matches: 5. Germline V gives CDR1 WNHNN, CDR2 SYGVQD (reference sequence). CDR3 size: 15 residues. CDR3 sequence (DNA): TGCGCCAGCAGTGAAGGGCCTAGCGGCTACAATGAGCAGTTCTTC. It yields the protein CASSEGPSGYNEQFF.

The chain combines TRBV28 with TRBJ2-7; TRBD1 is a possible D gene (6 bases). Trimming cost V 1 base and J 5 bases, with 12 bases left between them. From germline, CDR1 is MDHEN and CDR2 SYDVKM. This CDR3 has 14 residues. The CDR3 nucleotides read TGTGCCAGCAGTTTATTCCAGGGGTCCGACGAGCAGTACTTC. Translated: CASSLFQGSDEQYF.

V gene TRBV7-6 combines with J gene TRBJ2-7; TRBD1 aligns across 7 bases. CDR3 length: 14 amino acids. Germline CDR1 and CDR2: SGHVS and FNYEAQ. Trimming took 4 bases from V and 2 from J; bases not matched to a gene: 5. Here the CDR3 DNA reads TGTGCCAGCAGCTCGCCGGACAGGACCTACGAGCAGTACTTC. This translates into CASSSPDRTYEQYF.

The chain is built from TRBV7-7 and TRBJ2-3; D gene unclear. Germline loops: CDR1 SSHAT, CDR2 FNYEAQ (reference sequence). CDR3 length: 14 amino acids. V gave up 1 base and J gave up 2 bases, with 7 bases separating them. The CDR3 sequence: CASSLDSFTDTQYF. CDR3 nucleotide sequence: TGTGCCAGCAGCTTAGATTCGTTCACAGATACGCAGTATTTT.

The J gene is TRBJ1-2, the V gene TRBV5-4; 9 nucleotides line up with TRBD1. The germline gives CDR1 SGHNT, CDR2 YYREEE (reference sequence). J was trimmed by 4 bases and V by 2 bases; bases with no gene match: 3. The CDR3 runs 14 residues. CDR3: CASSFRDRVYGYTF. DNA of the CDR3: TGTGCCAGCAGCTTCCGGGACAGGGTCTATGGCTACACCTTC.

The chain couples TRBV7-6 to TRBJ2-7; D call uncertain. The CDR3 loop spans 13 amino acids. In germline, CDR1 is SGHVS, CDR2 FNYEAQ. V was cut by 6 bases and J by 1 base, with 10 bases left in between. The CDR3 DNA reads TGTGCCAGCAGTCCCACCGAGTCCTACGAGCAGTACTTC. This sequence encodes CASSPTESYEQYF.

V usage is TRBV7-3 and J usage is TRBJ2-7; tentative D call: TRBD1 (6 bases). The V gene's germline CDR1 is SGHTA and CDR2 FQGTGA. CDR3 size: 13 residues. The germline V and J ends were trimmed by 5 bases and 4 bases, with 12 bases remaining between them. CDR3 in amino acids: CASSNRQAYEQYF. DNA for the CDR3: TGTGCCAGCAGCAATCGACAGGCATACGAGCAGTACTTC.

The chain links TRBV27 to TRBJ1-1; D gene ambiguous. This CDR3 is built from 13 residues. CDR1 and CDR2 (germline): MNHEY, SMNVEV (reference sequence). V was shortened by 5 bases and J by 0 bases, with 7 bases between the two germline ends. The CDR3 DNA reads TGTGCCAGCAGTCCACACATGAACACTGAAGCTTTCTTT. Translation: CASSPHMNTEAFF.

The V gene is TRBV9, the J gene TRBJ1-1; D might be TRBD1 (6 bases). The CDR3 contains 14 residues. V shed 4 bases and J shed 6 bases, with 16 bases lying between them. CDR1 SGDLS and CDR2 YYNGEE come from the germline V gene. CDR3 protein: CASSPIGGRAEAFF. The CDR3, as DNA: TGTGCCAGCAGCCCCATAGGGGGACGCGCTGAAGCTTTCTTT.